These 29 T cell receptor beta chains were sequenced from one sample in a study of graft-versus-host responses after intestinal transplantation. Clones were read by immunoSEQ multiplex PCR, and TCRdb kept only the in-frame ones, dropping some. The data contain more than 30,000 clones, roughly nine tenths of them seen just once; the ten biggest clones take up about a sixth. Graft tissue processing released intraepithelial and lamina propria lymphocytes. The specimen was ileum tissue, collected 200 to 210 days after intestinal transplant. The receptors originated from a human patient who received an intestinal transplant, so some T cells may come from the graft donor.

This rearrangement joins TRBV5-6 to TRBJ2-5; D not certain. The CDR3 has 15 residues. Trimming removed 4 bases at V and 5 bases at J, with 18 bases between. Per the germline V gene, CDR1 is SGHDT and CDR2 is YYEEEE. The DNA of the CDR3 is TGTGCCAGCAGCCCTCCGCCCTGGGATGGGGAGACCCAGTACTTC. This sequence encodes CASSPPPWDGETQYF.

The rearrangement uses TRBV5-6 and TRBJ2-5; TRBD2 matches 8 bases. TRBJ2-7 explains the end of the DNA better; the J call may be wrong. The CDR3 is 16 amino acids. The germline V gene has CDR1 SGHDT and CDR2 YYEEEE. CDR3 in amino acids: CASSPAGSGGLYEQYF. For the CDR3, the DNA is TGTGCCAGCAGCCCCGCCGGAAGCGGGGGACTCTACGAGCAGTACTTC.

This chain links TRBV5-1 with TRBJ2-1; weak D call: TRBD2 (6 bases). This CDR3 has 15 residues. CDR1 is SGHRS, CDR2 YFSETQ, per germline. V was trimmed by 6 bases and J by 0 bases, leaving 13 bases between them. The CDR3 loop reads CASNLAELSYNEQFF. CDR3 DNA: TGCGCCAGCAACTTAGCGGAGCTCTCCTACAATGAGCAGTTCTTC.

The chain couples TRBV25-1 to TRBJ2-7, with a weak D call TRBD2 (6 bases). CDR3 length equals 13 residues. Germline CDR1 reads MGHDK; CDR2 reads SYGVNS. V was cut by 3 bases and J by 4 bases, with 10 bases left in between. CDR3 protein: CASSDRDSYEQYF. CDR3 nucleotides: TGTGCCAGCAGTGACCGGGACTCTTACGAGCAGTACTTC.

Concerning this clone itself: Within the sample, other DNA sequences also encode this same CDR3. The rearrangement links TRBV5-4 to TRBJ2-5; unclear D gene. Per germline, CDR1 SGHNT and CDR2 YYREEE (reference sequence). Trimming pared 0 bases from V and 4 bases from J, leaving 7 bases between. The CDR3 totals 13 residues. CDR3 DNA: TGTGCCAGCAGCTTGGCGGGCGGAGAGACCCAGTACTTC. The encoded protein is CASSLAGGETQYF.

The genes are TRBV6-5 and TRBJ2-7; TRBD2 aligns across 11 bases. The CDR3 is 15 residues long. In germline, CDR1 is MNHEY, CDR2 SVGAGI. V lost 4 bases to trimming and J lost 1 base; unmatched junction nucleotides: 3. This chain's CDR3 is CASSFGTSGSYEQYF. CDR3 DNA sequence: TGTGCCAGCAGTTTCGGGACTAGCGGTTCCTACGAGCAGTACTTC.

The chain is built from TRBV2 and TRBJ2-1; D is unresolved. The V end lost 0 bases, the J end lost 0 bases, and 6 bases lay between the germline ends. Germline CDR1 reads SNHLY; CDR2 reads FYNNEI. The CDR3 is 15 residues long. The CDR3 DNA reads TGTGCCAGCAGTGAAGCAGGGTACTCCTACAATGAGCAGTTCTTC. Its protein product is CASSEAGYSYNEQFF.

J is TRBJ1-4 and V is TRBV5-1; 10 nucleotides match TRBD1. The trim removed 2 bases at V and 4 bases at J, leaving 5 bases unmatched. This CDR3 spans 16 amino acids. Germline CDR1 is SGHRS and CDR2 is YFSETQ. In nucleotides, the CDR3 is TGCGCCAGCAGCTTCCTAGGACAGGGGGGTAATGAAAAACTGTTTTTT. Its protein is CASSFLGQGGNEKLFF.

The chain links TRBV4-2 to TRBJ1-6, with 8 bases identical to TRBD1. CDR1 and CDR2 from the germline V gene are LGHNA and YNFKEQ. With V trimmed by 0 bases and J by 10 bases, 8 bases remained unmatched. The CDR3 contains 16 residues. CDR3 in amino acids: CASSQDPGQGWSPLHF. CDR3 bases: TGTGCCAGCAGCCAAGACCCTGGACAGGGTTGGTCACCCCTCCACTTT.

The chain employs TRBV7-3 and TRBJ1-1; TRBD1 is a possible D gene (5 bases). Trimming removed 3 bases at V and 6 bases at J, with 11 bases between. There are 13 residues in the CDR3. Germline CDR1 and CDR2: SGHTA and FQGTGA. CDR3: CASSFKAGAEAFF. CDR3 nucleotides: TGTGCCAGCAGCTTTAAGGCGGGGGCTGAAGCTTTCTTT.

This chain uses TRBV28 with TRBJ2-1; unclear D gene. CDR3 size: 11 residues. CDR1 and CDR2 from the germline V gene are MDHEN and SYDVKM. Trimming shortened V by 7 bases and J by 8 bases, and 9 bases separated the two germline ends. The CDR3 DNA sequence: TGTGCCAGCATGGCTGTCGATGAGCAGTTCTTC. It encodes CASMAVDEQFF. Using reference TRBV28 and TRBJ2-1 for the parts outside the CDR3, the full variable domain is DVKVTQSSRYLVKRTGEKVFLECVQDMDHENMFWYRQDPGLGLRLIYFSYDVKMKEKGDIPEGYSVSREKKERFSLILESASTNQTSMYLCASMAVDEQFFGPGTRLTVL.

The CDR3 sequence: CASSQQGALPMNTEAFF. The DNA for the CDR3 is TGTGCCAGCAGTCAACAGGGGGCCCTCCCTATGAACACTGAAGCTTTCTTT. This sequence joins TRBV28 and TRBJ1-1; 9 bases line up with TRBD1. The CDR3 is made up of 17 amino acids. V dropped 5 bases and J dropped 0; count of bases not matched to a gene: 10. Germline CDR1 reads MDHEN; CDR2 reads SYDVKM.

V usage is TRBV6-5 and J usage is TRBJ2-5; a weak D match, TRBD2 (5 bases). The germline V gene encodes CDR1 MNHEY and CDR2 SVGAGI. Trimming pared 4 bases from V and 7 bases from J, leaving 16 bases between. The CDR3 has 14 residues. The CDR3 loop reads CASSLRASSGTQYF. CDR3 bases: TGTGCCAGCAGTTTGAGGGCCTCTTCTGGGACCCAGTACTTC.

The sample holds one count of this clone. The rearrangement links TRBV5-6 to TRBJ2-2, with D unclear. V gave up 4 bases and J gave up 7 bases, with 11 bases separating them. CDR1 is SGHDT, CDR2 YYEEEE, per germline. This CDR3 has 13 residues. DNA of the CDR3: TGTGCCAGCAGCGTGACCACTGGCGGGGAGCTGTTTTTT. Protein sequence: CASSVTTGGELFF.

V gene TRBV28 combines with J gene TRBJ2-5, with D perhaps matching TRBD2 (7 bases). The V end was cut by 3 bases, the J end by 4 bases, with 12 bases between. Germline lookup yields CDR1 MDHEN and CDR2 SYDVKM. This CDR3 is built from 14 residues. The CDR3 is CASSFWGGLETQYF. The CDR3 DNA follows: TGTGCCAGCAGTTTCTGGGGGGGCTTAGAGACCCAGTACTTC.

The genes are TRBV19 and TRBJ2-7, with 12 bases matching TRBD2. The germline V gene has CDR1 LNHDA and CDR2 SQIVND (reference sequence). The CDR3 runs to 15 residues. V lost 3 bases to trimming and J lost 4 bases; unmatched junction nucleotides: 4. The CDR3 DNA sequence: TGTGCCAGTAGTATCTTCGGGACTAGCGGGTACGAGCAGTACTTC. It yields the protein CASSIFGTSGYEQYF.

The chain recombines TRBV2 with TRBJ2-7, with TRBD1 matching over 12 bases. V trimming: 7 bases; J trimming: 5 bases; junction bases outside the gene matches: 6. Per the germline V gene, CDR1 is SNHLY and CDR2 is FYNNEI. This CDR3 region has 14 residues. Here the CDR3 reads CASTPGQGANEQYF. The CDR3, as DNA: TGTGCCAGCACACCGGGACAGGGGGCCAACGAGCAGTACTTC.

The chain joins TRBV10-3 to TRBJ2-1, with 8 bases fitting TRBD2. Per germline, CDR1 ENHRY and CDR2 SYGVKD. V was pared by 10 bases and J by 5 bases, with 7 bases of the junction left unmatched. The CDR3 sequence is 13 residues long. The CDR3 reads CATGAGENNEQFF. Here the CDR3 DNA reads TGTGCCACTGGAGCGGGAGAGAACAATGAGCAGTTCTTC.

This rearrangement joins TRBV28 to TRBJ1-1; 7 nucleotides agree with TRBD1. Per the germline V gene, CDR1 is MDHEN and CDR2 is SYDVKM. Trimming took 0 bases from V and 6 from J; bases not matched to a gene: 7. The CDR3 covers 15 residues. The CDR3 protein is CASSLWGRGRSEAFF. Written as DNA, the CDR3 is TGTGCCAGCAGTTTATGGGGCAGGGGGAGGTCTGAAGCTTTCTTT.

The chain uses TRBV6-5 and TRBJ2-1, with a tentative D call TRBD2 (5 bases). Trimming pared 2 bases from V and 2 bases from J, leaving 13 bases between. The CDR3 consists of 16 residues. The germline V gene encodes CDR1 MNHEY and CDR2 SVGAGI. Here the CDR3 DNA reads TGTGCCAGCAGTTACAGGTCTAGCTTCCCCTACAATGAGCAGTTCTTC. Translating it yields CASSYRSSFPYNEQFF.

CDR3 sequence: CASSLDNRGNTIYF. CDR3 sequence (DNA): TGCGCCAGCAGCTTGGACAATCGGGGAAACACCATATATTTT. The chain couples TRBV5-1 to TRBJ1-3; the D is unclear. Germline lookup yields CDR1 SGHRS and CDR2 YFSETQ. Between the trimmed V and J ends, which lost 0 bases and 4 bases, there was a span of 8 bases. The length of the CDR3 is 14 residues.

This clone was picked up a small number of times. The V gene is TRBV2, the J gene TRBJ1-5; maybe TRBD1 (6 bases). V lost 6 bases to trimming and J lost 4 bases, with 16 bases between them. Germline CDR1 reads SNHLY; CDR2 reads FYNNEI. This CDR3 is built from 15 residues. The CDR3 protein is CASRLTGDGNQPQHF. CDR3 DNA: TGTGCCAGCAGACTGACAGGAGATGGGAATCAGCCCCAGCATTTT.

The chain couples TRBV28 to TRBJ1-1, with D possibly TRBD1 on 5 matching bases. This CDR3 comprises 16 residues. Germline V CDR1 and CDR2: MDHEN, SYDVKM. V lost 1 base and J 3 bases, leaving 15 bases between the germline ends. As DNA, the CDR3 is TGTGCCAGCAGTTTATTAGGGCCGCAGGGCTACACTGAAGCTTTCTTT. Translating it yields CASSLLGPQGYTEAFF.

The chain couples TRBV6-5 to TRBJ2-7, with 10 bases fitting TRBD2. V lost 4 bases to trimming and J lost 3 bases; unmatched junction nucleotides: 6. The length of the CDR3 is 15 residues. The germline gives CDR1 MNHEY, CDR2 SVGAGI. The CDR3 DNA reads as TGTGCCAGCAGTTCAGGACTAGCGGCAGACTACGAGCAGTACTTC. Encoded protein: CASSSGLAADYEQYF.

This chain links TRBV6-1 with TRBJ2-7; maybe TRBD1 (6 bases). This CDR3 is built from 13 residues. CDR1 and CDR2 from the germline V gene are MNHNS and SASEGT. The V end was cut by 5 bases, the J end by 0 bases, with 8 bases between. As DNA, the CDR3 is TGTGCCAGCAGTCGGGACAACTCCTACGAGCAGTACTTC. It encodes CASSRDNSYEQYF.

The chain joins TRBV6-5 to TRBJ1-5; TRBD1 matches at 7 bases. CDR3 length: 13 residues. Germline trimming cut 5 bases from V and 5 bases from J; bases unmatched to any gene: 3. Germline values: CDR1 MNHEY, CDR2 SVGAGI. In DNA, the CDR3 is TGTGCCAGCAGTCGACAGGGTGATCAGCCCCAGCATTTT. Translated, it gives CASSRQGDQPQHF.

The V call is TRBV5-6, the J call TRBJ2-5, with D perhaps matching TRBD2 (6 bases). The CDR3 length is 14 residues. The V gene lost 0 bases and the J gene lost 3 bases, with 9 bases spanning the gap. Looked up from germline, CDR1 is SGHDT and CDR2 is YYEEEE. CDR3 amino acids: CASSLGTTKETQYF. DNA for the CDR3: TGTGCCAGCAGCTTGGGGACTACAAAAGAGACCCAGTACTTC.

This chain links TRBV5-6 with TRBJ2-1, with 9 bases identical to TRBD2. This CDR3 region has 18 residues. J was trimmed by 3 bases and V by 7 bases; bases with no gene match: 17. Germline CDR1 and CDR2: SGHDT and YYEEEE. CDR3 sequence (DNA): TGTGCCAGCTGGTCTGGGGAGGCGGGAGGGCCTTTCTACAATGAGCAGTTCTTC. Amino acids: CASWSGEAGGPFYNEQFF.

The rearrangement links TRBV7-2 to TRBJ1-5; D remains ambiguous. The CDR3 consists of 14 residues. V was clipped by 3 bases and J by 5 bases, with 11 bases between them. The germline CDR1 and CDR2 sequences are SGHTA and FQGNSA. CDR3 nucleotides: TGTGCCAGCAGCTTTTTCGGAGGGTATCAGCCCCAGCATTTT. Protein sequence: CASSFFGGYQPQHF.